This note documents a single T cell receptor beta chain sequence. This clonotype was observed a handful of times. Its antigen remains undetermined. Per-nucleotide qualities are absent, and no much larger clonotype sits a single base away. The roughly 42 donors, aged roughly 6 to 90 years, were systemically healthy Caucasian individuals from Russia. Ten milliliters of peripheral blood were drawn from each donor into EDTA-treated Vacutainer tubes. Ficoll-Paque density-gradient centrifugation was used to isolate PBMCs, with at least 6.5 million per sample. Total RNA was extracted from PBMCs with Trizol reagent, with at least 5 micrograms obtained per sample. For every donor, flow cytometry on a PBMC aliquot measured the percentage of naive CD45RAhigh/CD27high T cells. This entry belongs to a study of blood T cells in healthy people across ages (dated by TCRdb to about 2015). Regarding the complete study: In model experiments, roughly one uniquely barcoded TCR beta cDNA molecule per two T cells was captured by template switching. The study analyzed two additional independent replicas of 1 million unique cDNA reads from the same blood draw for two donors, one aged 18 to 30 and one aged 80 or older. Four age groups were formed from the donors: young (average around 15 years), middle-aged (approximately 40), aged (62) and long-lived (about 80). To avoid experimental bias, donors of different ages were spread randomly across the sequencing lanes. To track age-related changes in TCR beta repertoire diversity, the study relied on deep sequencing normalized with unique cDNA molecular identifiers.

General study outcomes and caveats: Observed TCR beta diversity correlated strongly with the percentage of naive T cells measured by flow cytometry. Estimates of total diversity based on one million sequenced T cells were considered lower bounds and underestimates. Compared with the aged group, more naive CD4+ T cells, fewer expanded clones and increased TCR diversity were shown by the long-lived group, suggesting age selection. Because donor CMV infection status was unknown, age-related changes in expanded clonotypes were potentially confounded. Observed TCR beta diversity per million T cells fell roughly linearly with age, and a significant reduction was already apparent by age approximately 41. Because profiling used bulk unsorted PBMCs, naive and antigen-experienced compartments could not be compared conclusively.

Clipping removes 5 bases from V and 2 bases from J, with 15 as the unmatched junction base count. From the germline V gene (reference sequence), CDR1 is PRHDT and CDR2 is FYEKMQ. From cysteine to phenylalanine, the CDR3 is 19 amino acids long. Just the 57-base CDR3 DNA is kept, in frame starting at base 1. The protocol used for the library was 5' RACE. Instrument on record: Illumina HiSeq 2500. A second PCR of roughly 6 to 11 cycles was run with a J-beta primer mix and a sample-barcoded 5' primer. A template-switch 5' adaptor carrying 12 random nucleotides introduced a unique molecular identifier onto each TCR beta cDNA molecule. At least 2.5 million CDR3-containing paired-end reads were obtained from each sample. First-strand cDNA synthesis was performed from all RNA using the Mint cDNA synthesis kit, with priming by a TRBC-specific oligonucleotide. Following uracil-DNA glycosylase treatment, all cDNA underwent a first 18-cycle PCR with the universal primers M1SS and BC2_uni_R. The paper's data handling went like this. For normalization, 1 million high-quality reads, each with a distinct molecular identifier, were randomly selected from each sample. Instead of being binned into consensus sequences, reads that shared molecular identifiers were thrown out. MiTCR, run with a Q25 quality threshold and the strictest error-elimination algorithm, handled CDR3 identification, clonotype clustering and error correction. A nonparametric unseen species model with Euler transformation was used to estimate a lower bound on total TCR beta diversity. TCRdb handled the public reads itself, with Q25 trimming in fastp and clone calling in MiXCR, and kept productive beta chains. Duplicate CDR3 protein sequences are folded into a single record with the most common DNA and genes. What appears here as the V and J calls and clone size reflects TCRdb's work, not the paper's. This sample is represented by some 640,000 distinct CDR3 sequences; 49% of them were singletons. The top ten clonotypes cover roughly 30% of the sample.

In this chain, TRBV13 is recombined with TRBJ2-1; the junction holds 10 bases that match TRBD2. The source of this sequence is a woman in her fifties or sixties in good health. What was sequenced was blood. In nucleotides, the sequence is TGTGCCAGCAGCGCTGGGAGCGGGAGGGCCGCGTCGACCTACAATGAGCAGTTCTTC. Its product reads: CASSAGSGRAASTYNEQFF.